These 11 T cell receptor beta chains originate from one sample sequenced in a study of T cell changes during pregnancy in multiple sclerosis. Repertoires were generated with immunoSEQ multiplex PCR, while TCRdb's copy carries only in-frame clones and drops some. In the table there are 90,000 to 120,000 clones, around nine tenths of which are singletons. This specimen was peripheral blood, taken in the second trimester of pregnancy. The origin of the receptors is a female donor with multiple sclerosis, enrolled in a pregnancy study.

V usage is TRBV20-1 and J usage is TRBJ1-1; D possibly corresponds to TRBD1 (6 bases). V gave up 6 bases and J gave up 3 bases, with 8 bases separating them. The CDR3 spans 11 residues. Germline CDR1 and CDR2: DFQATT and SNEGSKA (reference sequence). CDR3 in amino acids: CSAGQYTEAFF. In DNA, the CDR3 is TGCAGTGCCGGACAGTACACTGAAGCTTTCTTT.

The chain employs TRBV6-5 and TRBJ1-5, with 7 bases lining up with TRBD1. The junction had 4 bases not matched to a gene; V was cut back by 5 bases and J by 0 bases. This CDR3 is 15 amino acids long. Germline CDR1 reads MNHEY; CDR2 reads SVGAGI. CDR3 sequence: CASSKTGYSNQPQHF. In DNA, the CDR3 is TGTGCCAGCAGTAAGACAGGGTATAGCAATCAGCCCCAGCATTTT.

The rearrangement uses TRBV20-1 and TRBJ1-3; the D is unclear. V gave up 6 bases and J gave up 8 bases, with 11 bases separating them. The CDR3 is made up of 11 amino acids. Germline V gives CDR1 DFQATT, CDR2 SNEGSKA (reference sequence). DNA for the CDR3: TGCAGTGCGTATTTCCGGTACACCATATATTTT. The encoded protein is CSAYFRYTIYF.

Comments on this clone: At one of its ends the junction is not consistent with the germline gene, which may arise from a read error. The chain joins TRBV5-3 to TRBJ1-1; perhaps TRBD1 as D (5 bases). TRBV5-3 is known as an ORF, though its function is uncertain. The CDR3 is 13 residues long. The CDR3 loop is CARSGVFGHPGDF. The CDR3, as DNA: TGTGCCAGAAGCGGCGTGTTCGGACACCCGGGGGACTTT.

This clone has just one count. This chain links TRBV5-1 with TRBJ2-1; perhaps TRBD1 as D (5 bases). Trimming stripped 0 bases from V and 7 bases from J, with 14 bases between. The CDR3 has 15 amino acids. From germline, CDR1 is SGHRS and CDR2 YFSETQ. The CDR3 loop is CASSLDQGTHNEQFF. CDR3 nucleotide sequence: TGCGCCAGCAGCTTGGATCAGGGTACACATAATGAGCAGTTCTTC.

This chain links TRBV2 with TRBJ2-6; 10 nucleotides match TRBD2. The V gene end was trimmed by 3 bases and the J gene end by 3 bases; junction bases not matched to a gene: 8. CDR1 is SNHLY and CDR2 is FYNNEI in the germline V gene. The CDR3 covers 18 residues. The CDR3 loop reads CASSDSGRAGSGANVLTF. Here the CDR3 DNA reads TGTGCCAGCAGTGACAGCGGGAGGGCCGGAAGTGGGGCCAACGTCCTGACTTTC.

For the CDR3, the DNA is TGTGCCAGCAGCTACGGACTCGGAGAGACCCAGTACTTC. Amino acid sequence: CASSYGLGETQYF. The V and J genes are TRBV5-4 and TRBJ2-5; possibly TRBD2 for D (5 bases). The CDR3 is 13 amino acids. The germline V gene encodes CDR1 SGHNT and CDR2 YYREEE (reference sequence). The germline V and J ends were trimmed by 3 bases and 4 bases, with 10 bases remaining between them.

This chain uses TRBV2 with TRBJ2-1, with TRBD2 identical over 12 bases. CDR1 and CDR2 from the germline V gene are SNHLY and FYNNEI. The CDR3 spans 15 residues. V was clipped by 6 bases and J by 7 bases; unmatched bases: 7. CDR3 amino acids: CASRTRTSGKNEQFF. The CDR3 DNA is TGTGCCAGCAGGACCAGGACTAGCGGGAAGAATGAGCAGTTCTTC.

The gene calls are TRBV30 and TRBJ1-2; D is uncertain. CDR3 length: 13 amino acids. V was clipped by 5 bases and J by 2 bases, with 12 bases between them. Looked up from germline, CDR1 is GTSNPN and CDR2 is SVGIG (reference sequence). As DNA, the CDR3 is TGTGCCTGGGAAGGGAGGTTAAACTATGGCTACACCTTC. The encoded protein is CAWEGRLNYGYTF.

V is TRBV5-4 and J is TRBJ1-2; D possibly corresponds to TRBD1 (5 bases). The CDR3 consists of 15 residues. From germline, CDR1 is SGHNT and CDR2 YYREEE (reference sequence). V was pared by 0 bases and J by 4 bases, with 13 bases between. The CDR3 reads CASSLEGAVVYGYTF. CDR3 DNA: TGTGCCAGCAGCTTGGAAGGGGCAGTCGTCTATGGCTACACCTTC.

This clone showed up just once. V is TRBV2 and J is TRBJ2-2; possibly TRBD2 for D (6 bases). The CDR3 spans 15 residues. Deletions cut 1 base from V and 0 bases from J, with 6 bases between. Germline V gives CDR1 SNHLY, CDR2 FYNNEI. CDR3 loop: CASSEGLANTGELFF. The CDR3 DNA sequence: TGTGCCAGCAGTGAAGGACTAGCGAACACCGGGGAGCTGTTTTTT.